Listed below are T cell receptor beta chains from one sample, sequenced in a study of identical twins. TCRdb re-derived calls from the 5' RACE reads in MiXCR, one entry per CDR3 protein. The table shows 1.5 million to 2 million distinct CDR3 sequences, with under 35% occurring only once. The sample was cord blood. The receptors here all came from a newborn girl in good health. Both conserved end residues are part of each CDR3. Fields, in order: D gene, V gene, J gene, clone size, CDR3 length, CDR3 protein, CDR3 DNA. D genes are given only for firm matches. Clone size is shown for a subset of rows, as once, few, many or a class of expanded clone.

>NA|TRBV7-2|TRBJ2-7|NA|13
CASSLLAVYEQYF
TGTGCCAGCAGCTTATTAGCGGTATACGAGCAGTACTTC
>TRBD1|TRBV24-1|TRBJ2-7|many|11
CATGTGYEQYF
TGTGCCACCGGGACAGGCTACGAGCAGTACTTC
>TRBD2|TRBV11-2|TRBJ2-3|few|18
CASSLTLAGARSTDTQYF
TGTGCCAGCAGCTTAACACTAGCGGGGGCTCGGAGCACAGATACGCAGTATTTT
>NA|TRBV20-1|TRBJ2-5|few|13
CRAPQLGTETQYF
TGCAGGGCCCCCCAACTAGGGACGGAGACCCAGTACTTC
>NA|TRBV20-1|TRBJ2-1|few|17
CSARLRSLRGPTNEQFF
TGCAGTGCTAGGCTGCGGTCGTTGCGGGGCCCTACGAATGAGCAGTTCTTC
>NA|TRBV6-5|TRBJ2-7|few|15
CASSNGDSPTYEQYF
TGTGCCAGCAGCAATGGCGACAGTCCCACCTACGAGCAGTACTTC
>NA|TRBV2|TRBJ2-3|few|11
CASRMLNTQYF
TGTGCCAGCAGGATGTTGAATACGCAGTATTTT
>NA|TRBV28|TRBJ2-2|NA|16
CASREGRAANTGELFF
TGTGCCAGCAGGGAAGGGCGGGCGGCGAACACCGGGGAGCTGTTTTTT
>TRBD2|TRBV27|TRBJ2-5|NA|15
CASSLSGGFPYGQYF
TGTGCCAGCAGTTTAAGCGGGGGCTTTCCCTACGGGCAGTACTTC
>NA|TRBV4-2|TRBJ2-3|many|16
CASSQWMDAYTDTQYF
TGTGCCAGCAGCCAATGGATGGACGCATACACAGATACGCAGTATTTT
>NA|TRBV29-1|TRBJ2-3|NA|16
CSVAPKGRRDTDTQYF
TGCAGCGTTGCCCCTAAGGGCAGGAGGGACACAGATACGCAGTATTTT
>NA|TRBV12-3/TRBV12-4|TRBJ2-5|many|15
CASSLARHLQETQYF
TGTGCCAGCAGTTTAGCGAGGCACCTACAAGAGACCCAGTACTTC
>TRBD1|TRBV4-1|TRBJ2-3|NA|17
CASSQEWDRGQRDTQYF
TGCGCCAGCAGCCAAGAGTGGGACAGGGGGCAAAGAGATACGCAGTATTTT
>TRBD2|TRBV9|TRBJ2-1|few|15
CASVREGRSYNEQFF
TGTGCCAGCGTTAGGGAGGGGCGGTCCTACAATGAGCAGTTCTTC
>TRBD2|TRBV2|TRBJ2-7|NA|15
CASSETAGAYNEQYF
TGTGCCAGCAGTGAAACAGCGGGGGCCTACAATGAGCAGTACTTC
>TRBD1|TRBV10-3|TRBJ1-2|NA|14
CAINPGQDNYGYTF
TGTGCCATCAACCCGGGACAGGACAACTATGGCTACACCTTC
>NA|TRBV11-2|TRBJ2-7|many|15
CASSLETGGGYEQYF
TGTGCCAGCAGCTTAGAAACGGGGGGCGGGTACGAGCAGTACTTC
>NA|TRBV20-1|TRBJ2-1|few|14
CSASYPGGSHEQFF
TGCAGTGCTAGTTACCCGGGGGGCTCGCATGAGCAGTTCTTC
>NA|TRBV20-1|TRBJ1-1|NA|13
CSARVGAGTEAFF
TGCAGTGCTAGAGTTGGGGCGGGCACTGAAGCTTTCTTT
>TRBD1|TRBV25-1|TRBJ2-1|NA|16
CASRQTGTGLYNEQFF
TGTGCCAGCAGGCAAACCGGGACAGGGCTCTACAATGAGCAGTTCTTC
>NA|TRBV20-1|TRBJ1-1|NA|12
CSAARDNTEAFF
TGCAGTGCTGCCCGGGACAACACTGAAGCTTTCTTT
>TRBD1|TRBV20-1|TRBJ2-4|NA|13
CSASQGAQDIQYF
TGCAGTGCTTCACAGGGGGCGCAGGACATTCAGTACTTC
>NA|TRBV3-1|TRBJ2-1|NA|16
CASSHITEYSYNEQFF
TGTGCCAGCAGCCACATTACAGAGTACTCCTACAATGAGCAGTTCTTC
>NA|TRBV5-1|TRBJ2-3|NA|16
CASSLVSGSLTDTQYF
TGCGCCAGCAGCTTGGTTAGTGGGAGTCTCACAGATACGCAGTATTTT
>TRBD2|TRBV4-1|TRBJ2-7|NA|14
CASSQGSGVIEQYF
TGCGCCAGCAGCCAAGGAAGCGGGGTTATTGAGCAGTACTTC
>TRBD1|TRBV6-5|TRBJ2-7|few|13
CASRKTGAGEQYF
TGTGCCAGCAGAAAGACAGGGGCGGGCGAGCAGTACTTC
>TRBD2|TRBV7-2|TRBJ2-7|NA|16
CASSLARGGKAYEQYF
TGTGCCAGCAGCTTAGCGCGGGGGGGGAAGGCCTACGAGCAGTACTTC
>TRBD2|TRBV3-1|TRBJ2-5|NA|18
CASSQERKRGPLLGAQYF
TGTGCCAGCAGCCAAGAGCGGAAGCGGGGGCCCCTCTTGGGAGCCCAGTACTTC
>TRBD2|TRBV4-1|TRBJ2-7|NA|16
CASSELAGALSYEQYF
TGCGCCAGCAGCGAACTAGCGGGAGCGCTCTCCTACGAGCAGTACTTC
>NA|TRBV5-5|TRBJ2-3|NA|13
CASRPTGRWTQYF
TGTGCCAGCAGACCAACAGGGCGTTGGACGCAGTATTTT
>TRBD1|TRBV15|TRBJ1-6|NA|15
CATSMGDSPYSPLHF
TGTGCCACCAGTATGGGGGACAGCCCTTATTCACCCCTCCACTTT
>TRBD2|TRBV10-3|TRBJ2-3|NA|16
CAISETSGDRTDTQYF
TGTGCCATCAGTGAGACTAGCGGGGACCGCACAGATACGCAGTATTTT
>TRBD2|TRBV7-2|TRBJ2-3|NA|17
CASSSRTSGGSGDTQYF
TGTGCCAGCAGCTCACGGACTAGCGGGGGGTCTGGAGATACGCAGTATTTT
>TRBD2|TRBV3-1|TRBJ2-1|few|14
CASSHRTQAGEQFF
TGTGCCAGCAGCCACAGAACCCAAGCGGGAGAGCAGTTCTTC
>NA|TRBV9|TRBJ1-4|NA|17
CASSAWDGRIVDEKLFF
TGTGCCAGCAGCGCCTGGGATGGGAGGATAGTAGATGAAAAACTGTTTTTT
>NA|TRBV29-1|TRBJ2-2|NA|15
CSVGRGRGNTGELFF
TGCAGCGTTGGGAGGGGCAGGGGGAACACCGGGGAGCTGTTTTTT
>TRBD2|TRBV7-9|TRBJ2-7|NA|15
CASSSSGGEYNEQYF
TGTGCCAGCAGCTCTAGCGGGGGGGAATACAATGAGCAGTACTTC
>NA|TRBV10-3|TRBJ1-2|few|15
CAIRDPTGQHYGYTF
TGTGCCATCAGAGACCCGACTGGACAGCACTATGGCTACACCTTC
>NA|TRBV10-3|TRBJ2-3|many|14
CAIRDSLSTDTQYF
TGTGCCATCAGGGACAGCCTTAGCACAGATACGCAGTATTTT